Below are 6 T cell receptor beta chains sequenced from a single sample in a study of human T cells and chemical hapten exposure. TCRdb re-called the RACE reads through MiXCR, storing one row per CDR3 protein. The data show nearly 55,000 distinct CDR3 sequences, 7.5% to 10% seen once. The time point: patch test 2, 6 weeks after DPC sensitization. Treatment specified: therapeutic diphenylcyclopropenone sensitization with weekly scalp DPC. Material: whole blood, obtained in connection with sensitization to the hapten diphenylcyclopropenone (DPC). The source is a woman aged 50 to 65 with alopecia areata. Some clones in this sample may be carry-over from other donors' samples.

The chain carries TRBV11-2 and TRBJ2-5; D is undetermined. CDR3 length: 14 residues. Looked up from germline, CDR1 is SGHAT and CDR2 is FQNNGV. Trimming took off 0 bases at V and 1 base at J, with 6 bases between the two ends. This CDR3 reads CASSLDQGQETQYF. CDR3 nucleotides: TGTGCCAGCAGCTTAGATCAAGGCCAAGAGACCCAGTACTTC.

The chain employs TRBV28 and TRBJ1-2; 7 bases agree with TRBD1. Germline V gene data show CDR1 as MDHEN and CDR2 as SYDVKM. Trimming took 8 bases from V and 1 from J; bases not matched to a gene: 7. CDR3 length equals 14 residues. CDR3 in amino acids: CASRSGDSNYGYTF. The CDR3 region has the DNA TGTGCCAGCCGATCCGGGGACAGTAACTATGGCTACACCTTC.

This clonotype was counted a few times. The chain joins TRBV20-1 to TRBJ2-1; 10 bases match TRBD2. The CDR3 is made up of 14 amino acids. The V and J ends lost 8 bases and 4 bases, in that order; junction bases with no gene match: 8. CDR1 DFQATT and CDR2 SNEGSKA come from the germline V gene (reference sequence). The CDR3 loop reads CSCRPAGGYNEQFF. The CDR3 nucleotides read TGCAGTTGCAGACCAGCGGGGGGGTACAATGAGCAGTTCTTC.

There are many counts of this clonotype. The rearrangement joins TRBV7-9 to TRBJ2-7; no definite D call. The CDR3 has 11 amino acids. The V gene lost 4 bases and the J gene lost 4 bases, with 5 bases spanning the gap. Germline CDR1 is SEHNR and CDR2 is FQNEAQ (reference sequence). The CDR3, as DNA: TGTGCCAGCAGCTCCACATACGAGCAGTACTTC. Protein sequence: CASSSTYEQYF.

This clonotype was detected ten times or more. The chain recombines TRBV28 with TRBJ2-3; D is perhaps TRBD1 (5 bases). The ends were cut back, 4 bases at V and 0 bases at J, with 11 bases in the middle. Germline CDR1 MDHEN, CDR2 SYDVKM. This CDR3 is 15 amino acids long. Here the CDR3 reads CASSWTTQSTDTQYF. CDR3 DNA sequence: TGTGCCAGCAGTTGGACAACTCAAAGCACAGATACGCAGTATTTT.

There are a few counts of this clonotype. The chain joins TRBV4-2 to TRBJ1-1; no reliable D call. Between the trimmed V and J ends, which lost 0 bases and 5 bases, there was a span of 7 bases. This CDR3 spans 13 amino acids. From germline, CDR1 is LGHNA and CDR2 YNFKEQ. The CDR3 loop is CASSQEGWTEAFF. For the CDR3, the DNA is TGTGCCAGCAGCCAAGAAGGTTGGACTGAAGCTTTCTTT.